Shown below are 20 T cell receptor beta chains from a single sample sequenced in a study of blood T cell repertoires in COVID-19 (TCRdb year 2020). Receptors were amplified or captured by the immunoSEQ multiplex PCR assay. TCRdb took over this immuneACCESS table, retaining in-frame rearrangements with V and J assigned. Such tables are incomplete; in checked studies, under half of the missing clones stem from an unresolved V gene, and the remainder is unexplained. This sample holds some 350,000 clones; 80% to 90% were observed only once. The ten largest clones take up roughly 1% of the sample. The sequenced sample was PBMCs or T cells enriched from blood (not recorded which). All receptors derive from a man between 18 and 35 years old who had recovered from COVID-19.

The CDR3 nucleotides are TGTGCCAGCAGTGAACAGGAGGGATGGGCGCGTGGCTACACCTTC. Amino acids: CASSEQEGWARGYTF. The chain couples TRBV6-1 to TRBJ1-2; D is uncertain. The V gene's germline CDR1 is MNHNS and CDR2 SASEGT. This CDR3 comprises 15 residues. V dropped 2 bases and J dropped 7 bases, with 17 bases sitting between them.

The chain links TRBV7-9 to TRBJ2-1; TRBD2 matches at 7 bases. J gave up 11 bases and V 0 bases, and 4 bases lay outside the gene matches. The CDR3 is 13 amino acids. From germline, CDR1 is SEHNR and CDR2 FQNEAQ (reference sequence). The CDR3 nucleotides read TGTGCCAGCAGCTTAGCGGCTAGCGGAAAGCAGTTCTTC. This sequence encodes CASSLAASGKQFF. Variable domain in full (rest from reference TRBV7-9 and TRBJ2-1): DTGVSQNPRHKITKRGQNVTFRCDPISEHNRLYWYRQTLGQGPEFLTYFQNEAQLEKSRLLSDRFSAERPKGSFSTLEIQRTEQGDSAMYLCASSLAASGKQFFGPGTRLTVL.

The table lists this clone with a count of one. CDR3 sequence: CATSRDSLNYGYTF. The CDR3 bases are TGTGCCACCAGCAGGGACAGTCTAAACTATGGCTACACCTTC. The V and J genes are TRBV15 and TRBJ1-2; possible D gene TRBD1, 6 bases. Germline V gene sequence: CDR1 LNHNV, CDR2 YYDKDF (reference sequence). Trimming removed 3 bases from V and 2 bases from J, with 10 bases in between. This CDR3 is built from 14 residues.

This chain joins TRBV11-2 and TRBJ1-4; D not resolved. The germline V gene encodes CDR1 SGHAT and CDR2 FQNNGV. Trimming shortened V by 2 bases and J by 10 bases, and 8 bases separated the two germline ends. The CDR3 has 12 amino acids. CDR3 sequence: CASSLIGSKLFF. The DNA for the CDR3 is TGTGCCAGCAGCTTAATCGGGTCAAAACTGTTTTTT. The full variable domain, completed using reference TRBV11-2 and TRBJ1-4, is EAGVAQSPRYKIIEKRQSVAFWCNPISGHATLYWYQQILGQGPKLLIQFQNNGVVDDSQLPKDRFSAERLKGVDSTLKIQPAKLEDSAVYLCASSLIGSKLFFGSGTQLSVL.

V gene TRBV3-1 (or the pseudogene TRBV3-2) combines with J gene TRBJ2-7; no reliable D call. V was shortened by 6 bases and J by 4 bases, with 16 bases between the two germline ends. The CDR3 extends over 14 amino acids. From germline, CDR1 is LGHDT and CDR2 YNNKEL (reference sequence). CDR3 DNA: TGTGCCAGCAGTAAGCGCCATCGGCCATACGAGCAGTACTTC. Translated: CASSKRHRPYEQYF.

In regard to this clone: Distinct nucleotide sequences in the sample also encode this CDR3. This rearrangement joins TRBV6-5 to TRBJ2-1; D might be TRBD2 (5 bases). V was cut by 2 bases and J by 0 bases, with 8 bases left in between. The CDR3 is made up of 15 amino acids. Germline CDR1 reads MNHEY; CDR2 reads SVGAGI. DNA of the CDR3: TGTGCCAGCAGTTACCGGGGTAGCTCCTACAATGAGCAGTTCTTC. Translating gives CASSYRGSSYNEQFF.

This clone was observed a handful of times. The DNA of the CDR3 is TGTGCCAGTAGCTTACAGGGTCAAAATCAGCCCCAGCATTTT. Amino acid sequence: CASSLQGQNQPQHF. This sequence joins TRBV19 and TRBJ1-5, with a weak D call TRBD1 (6 bases). Germline CDR1 and CDR2: LNHDA and SQIVND (reference sequence). The CDR3 has 14 amino acids. Trimming left V 6 bases short and J 4 bases short, with 13 bases between.

V usage is TRBV5-4 and J usage is TRBJ2-7, with 13 bases matching TRBD2. Germline V gene sequence: CDR1 SGHNT, CDR2 YYREEE (reference sequence). The CDR3 totals 14 residues. V dropped 3 bases and J dropped 4; count of bases not matched to a gene: 1. Here the CDR3 DNA reads TGTGCCAGCAGCTCACTAGCGGGGGGGTACGAGCAGTACTTC. Amino acids: CASSSLAGGYEQYF.

The chain recombines TRBV3-1 (or the pseudogene TRBV3-2) with TRBJ2-7; possible D gene TRBD1, 5 bases. Trimming took 7 bases from V and 0 from J, leaving 16 bases between them. The CDR3 runs to 15 residues. CDR1 LGHDT and CDR2 YNNKEL come from the germline V gene (reference sequence). Here the CDR3 DNA reads TGTGCCAGCACCTATAGGGCAGGGTCCTCCTACGAGCAGTACTTC. It translates to CASTYRAGSSYEQYF.

The rearrangement joins TRBV3-1 (or the pseudogene TRBV3-2) to TRBJ1-1; 7 bases agree with TRBD1. The J segment lost 0 bases and the V segment lost 5 bases, leaving 9 bases of the junction unmatched. Germline values: CDR1 LGHDT, CDR2 YNNKEL (reference sequence). The CDR3 is 16 amino acids. The CDR3 DNA follows: TGTGCCAGCAGCTTACGCTCCGGGACAGTGAACACTGAAGCTTTCTTT. Its translation: CASSLRSGTVNTEAFF.

This clone was detected once. V and J are TRBV6-5 and TRBJ2-1; the D gene is possibly TRBD1 (5 bases). The CDR3 contains 15 residues. In germline, CDR1 is MNHEY, CDR2 SVGAGI. The V and J ends lost 7 bases and 0 bases respectively, with 13 bases between them. The CDR3, as DNA: TGTGCCAGCAACCAAGGGGCTAGCTCCTACAATGAGCAGTTCTTC. Amino acids: CASNQGASSYNEQFF.

The rearrangement uses TRBV2 and TRBJ1-1; the D gene is possibly TRBD1 (5 bases). The CDR3 length is 20 residues. CDR1 is SNHLY, CDR2 FYNNEI, per germline. V gave up 2 bases and J gave up 4 bases, with 29 bases separating them. CDR3 bases: TGTGCCAGCAGTGAAATGGGGGAAATGGAGGCACGGGGGATCCGCACTGAAGCTTTCTTT. It specifies CASSEMGEMEARGIRTEAFF.

The genes are TRBV3-1 (or the pseudogene TRBV3-2) and TRBJ2-1; TRBD2 aligns across 8 bases. The V gene's germline CDR1 is LGHDT and CDR2 YNNKEL (reference sequence). The CDR3 covers 14 residues. J was trimmed by 8 bases and V by 3 bases; bases with no gene match: 6. The CDR3 DNA is TGTGCCAGCAGCCAGTTCGGGGGGGCCTATGAGCAGTTCTTC. It encodes CASSQFGGAYEQFF.

J is TRBJ2-7 and V is TRBV7-3; D is ambiguous. Germline loops: CDR1 SGHTA, CDR2 FQGTGA. V was pared by 1 base and J by 1 base, with 11 bases between. The CDR3 loop spans 15 amino acids. The CDR3 DNA sequence: TGTGCCAGCAGCTTAAGTGGCGGCCAGTCCTACGAGCAGTACTTC. Its protein is CASSLSGGQSYEQYF.

This clone was counted at least ten times. This rearrangement joins TRBV4-1 to TRBJ2-1, with a possible D match to TRBD1 (6 bases). Germline-derived CDR1 and CDR2 are MGHRA and YSYEKL. The CDR3 loop spans 17 amino acids. With 1 base removed from V and 5 bases from J, the gap between germline ends came to 18 bases. CDR3 DNA: TGCGCCAGCAGCCAAGGTCCCCTGAGGGGGTCAAACAATGAGCAGTTCTTC. Encoded protein: CASSQGPLRGSNNEQFF.

The V and J genes are TRBV4-3 and TRBJ2-3; 10 positions agree with TRBD1. CDR3 size: 17 residues. V lost 1 base to trimming and J lost 11 bases; unmatched junction nucleotides: 15. The V gene's germline CDR1 is LGHNA and CDR2 YSLEER. Written as DNA, the CDR3 is TGCGCCAGCAGCCAAGCCGGGACAGGGGACTTATTTTTTGAGCAGTATTTT. Protein product: CASSQAGTGDLFFEQYF.

The V call is TRBV27, the J call TRBJ2-2; weak D call: TRBD1 (6 bases). The V and J ends lost 6 bases and 3 bases respectively, with 32 bases between them. The CDR3 covers 21 residues. Per germline, CDR1 MNHEY and CDR2 SMNVEV (reference sequence). CDR3 region: CASSSITPARGRGTYTGELFF. CDR3 in DNA: TGTGCCAGCAGCTCGATCACACCCGCTCGGGGCAGGGGCACGTACACCGGGGAGCTGTTTTTT.

The rearrangement links TRBV7-8 to TRBJ2-6; a possible D gene is TRBD2 (5 bases). The CDR3 consists of 18 residues. CDR1 is SGHVS and CDR2 is FQNEAQ in the germline V gene. V gave up 5 bases and J gave up 1 base, with 18 bases separating them. CDR3 amino acids: CASSTIAGSISGANVLTF. CDR3 in DNA: TGTGCCAGCAGCACTATTGCGGGTTCGATTTCTGGGGCCAACGTCCTGACTTTC.

The V gene is TRBV5-8, the J gene TRBJ1-4, with D possibly matching TRBD1 (5 bases). Looked up from germline, CDR1 is SGHTS and CDR2 is YDEGEE. V gave up 4 bases and J gave up 4 bases, with 14 bases separating them. The CDR3 runs to 15 residues. Here the CDR3 DNA reads TGTGCCAGCAGCCCCGACAGCGATTATAATGAAAAACTGTTTTTT. Its protein product is CASSPDSDYNEKLFF. The variable domain in full, with the rest retrieved from reference TRBV5-8 and TRBJ1-4, is EAGVTQSPTHLIKTRGQQATLRCSPISGHTSVYWYQQALGLGLQFLLWYDEGEERNRGNFPPRFSGRQFPNYSSELNVNALELEDSALYLCASSPDSDYNEKLFFGSGTQLSVL.

The chain uses TRBV6-2 or TRBV6-3 and TRBJ1-4; 10 bases are a match to TRBD1. CDR1 is MNHEY and CDR2 is SVGEGT in the germline V gene. The CDR3 contains 16 residues. After removal of 6 bases from V and 0 bases from J, the junction contained 4 bases not matched to a gene. CDR3 bases: TGTGCCAGCAGCGACAGGGGGCCGGCAACTAATGAAAAACTGTTTTTT. Its translation: CASSDRGPATNEKLFF.